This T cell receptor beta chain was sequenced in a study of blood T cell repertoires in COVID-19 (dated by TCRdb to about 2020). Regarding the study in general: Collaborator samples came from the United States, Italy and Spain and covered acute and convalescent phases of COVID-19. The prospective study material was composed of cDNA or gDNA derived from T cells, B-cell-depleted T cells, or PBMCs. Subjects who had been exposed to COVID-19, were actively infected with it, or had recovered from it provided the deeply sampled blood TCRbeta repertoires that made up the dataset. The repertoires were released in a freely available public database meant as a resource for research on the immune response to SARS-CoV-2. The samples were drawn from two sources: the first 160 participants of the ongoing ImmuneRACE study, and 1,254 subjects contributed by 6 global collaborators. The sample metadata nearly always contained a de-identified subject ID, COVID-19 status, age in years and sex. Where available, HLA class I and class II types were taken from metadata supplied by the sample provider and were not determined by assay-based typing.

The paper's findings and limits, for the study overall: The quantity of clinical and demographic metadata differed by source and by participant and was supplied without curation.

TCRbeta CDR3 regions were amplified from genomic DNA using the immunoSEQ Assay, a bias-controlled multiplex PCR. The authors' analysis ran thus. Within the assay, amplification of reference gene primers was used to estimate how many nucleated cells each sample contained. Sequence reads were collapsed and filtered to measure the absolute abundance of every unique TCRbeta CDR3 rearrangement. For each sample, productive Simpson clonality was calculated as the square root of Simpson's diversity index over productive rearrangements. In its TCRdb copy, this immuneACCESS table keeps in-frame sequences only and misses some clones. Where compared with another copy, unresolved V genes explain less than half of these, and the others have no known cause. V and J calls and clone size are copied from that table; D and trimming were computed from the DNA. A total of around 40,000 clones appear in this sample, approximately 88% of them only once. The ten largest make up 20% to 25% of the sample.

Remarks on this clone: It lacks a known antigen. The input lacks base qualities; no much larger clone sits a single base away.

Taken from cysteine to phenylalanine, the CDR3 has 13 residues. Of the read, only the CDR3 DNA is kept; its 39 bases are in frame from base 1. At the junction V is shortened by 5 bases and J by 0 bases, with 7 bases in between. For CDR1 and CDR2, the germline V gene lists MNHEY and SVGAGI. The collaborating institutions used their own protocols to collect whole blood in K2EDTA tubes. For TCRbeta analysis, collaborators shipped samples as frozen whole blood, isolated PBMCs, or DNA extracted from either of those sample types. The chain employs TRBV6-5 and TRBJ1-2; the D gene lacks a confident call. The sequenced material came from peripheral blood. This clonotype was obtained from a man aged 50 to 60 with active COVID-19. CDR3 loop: CASSPITNYGYTF. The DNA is TGTGCCAGCAGTCCTATTACTAACTATGGCTACACCTTC.